This paragraph reports one T cell receptor beta chain. The entry originates in a study of T cell changes during pregnancy in multiple sclerosis. The CDR3 sequence is 15 residues long. Germline CDR1 reads MNHEY; CDR2 reads SMNVEV (reference sequence). Trimming took 2 bases from V and 1 from J; bases not matched to a gene: 3. This table comes from immunoSEQ multiplex PCR, and its TCRdb copy is limited to in-frame clones, with some not included. The sample carries tens of thousands of clones, roughly 86% recorded once. Material: CD8+ T cells from peripheral blood mononuclear cells, obtained in the first trimester of pregnancy. The chain links TRBV27 to TRBJ2-3, with 7 bases matching TRBD2. This clonotype originated in a female donor in good health, enrolled as a control in a pregnancy study. DNA for the CDR3: TGTGCCAGCAGTTTAAGAACTAGCGGCACAGATACGCAGTATTTT. It is translated as CASSLRTSGTDTQYF.